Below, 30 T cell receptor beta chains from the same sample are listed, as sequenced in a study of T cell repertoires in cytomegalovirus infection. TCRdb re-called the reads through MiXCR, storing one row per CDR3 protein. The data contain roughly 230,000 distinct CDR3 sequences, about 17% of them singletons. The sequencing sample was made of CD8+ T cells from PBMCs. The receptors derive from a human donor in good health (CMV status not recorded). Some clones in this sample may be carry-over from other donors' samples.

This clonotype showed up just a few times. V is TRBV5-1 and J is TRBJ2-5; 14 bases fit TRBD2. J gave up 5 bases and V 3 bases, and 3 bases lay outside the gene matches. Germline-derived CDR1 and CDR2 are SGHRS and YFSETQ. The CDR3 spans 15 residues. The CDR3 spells CASSYWTSGGETQYF. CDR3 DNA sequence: TGCGCCAGCAGCTACTGGACTAGCGGGGGGGAGACCCAGTACTTC.

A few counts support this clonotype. CDR3 DNA sequence: TGTGCCAGTAGTATTGCCGGCCTGCTTAGCAATCAGCCCCAGCATTTT. Its protein product is CASSIAGLLSNQPQHF. The rearrangement joins TRBV19 to TRBJ1-5, with D unclear. Germline V CDR1 and CDR2: LNHDA, SQIVND (reference sequence). The CDR3 has 16 amino acids. V lost 3 bases and J lost 0, with 12 bases in between.

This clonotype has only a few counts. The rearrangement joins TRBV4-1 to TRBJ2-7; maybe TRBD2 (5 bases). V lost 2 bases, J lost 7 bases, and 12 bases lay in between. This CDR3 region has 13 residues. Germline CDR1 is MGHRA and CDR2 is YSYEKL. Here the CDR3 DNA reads TGCGCCAGCAGCCAATCGAGGACTGCGGAGCAGTACTTC. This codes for CASSQSRTAEQYF.

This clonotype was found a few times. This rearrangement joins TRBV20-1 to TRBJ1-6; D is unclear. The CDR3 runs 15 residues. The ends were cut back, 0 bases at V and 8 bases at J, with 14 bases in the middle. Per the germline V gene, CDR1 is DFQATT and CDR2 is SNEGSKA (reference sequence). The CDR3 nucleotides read TGCAGTGCTAGAGATGGGCTATGGCGGGATTCACCCCTCCACTTT. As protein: CSARDGLWRDSPLHF.

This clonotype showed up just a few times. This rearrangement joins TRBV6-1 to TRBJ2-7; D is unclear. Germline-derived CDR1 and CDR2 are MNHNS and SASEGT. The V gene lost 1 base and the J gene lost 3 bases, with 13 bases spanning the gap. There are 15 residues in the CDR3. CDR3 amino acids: CASSEGMQSLYEQYF. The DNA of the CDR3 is TGTGCCAGCAGTGAAGGGATGCAGTCCCTCTACGAGCAGTACTTC.

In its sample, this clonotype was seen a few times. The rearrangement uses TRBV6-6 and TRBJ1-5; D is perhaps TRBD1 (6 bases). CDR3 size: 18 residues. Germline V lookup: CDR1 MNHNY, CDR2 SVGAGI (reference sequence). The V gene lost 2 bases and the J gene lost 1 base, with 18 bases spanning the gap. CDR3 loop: CASSYHRVGGPSNQPQHF. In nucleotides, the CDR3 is TGTGCCAGCAGTTACCATCGAGTCGGGGGGCCCAGCAATCAGCCCCAGCATTTT.

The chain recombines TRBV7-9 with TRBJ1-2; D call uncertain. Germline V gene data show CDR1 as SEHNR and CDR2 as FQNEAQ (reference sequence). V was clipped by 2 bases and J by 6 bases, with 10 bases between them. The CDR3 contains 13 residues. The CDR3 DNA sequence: TGTGCCAGCAGCTTATACGGGGATGATGGCTACACCTTC. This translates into CASSLYGDDGYTF.

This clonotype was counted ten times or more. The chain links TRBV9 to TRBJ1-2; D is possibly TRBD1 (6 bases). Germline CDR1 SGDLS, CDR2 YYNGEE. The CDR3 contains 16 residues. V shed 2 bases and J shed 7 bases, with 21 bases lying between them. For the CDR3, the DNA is TGTGCCAGCAGCGTCGGTTCTCGGGGGCTAACAACTGGCTACACCTTC. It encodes CASSVGSRGLTTGYTF.

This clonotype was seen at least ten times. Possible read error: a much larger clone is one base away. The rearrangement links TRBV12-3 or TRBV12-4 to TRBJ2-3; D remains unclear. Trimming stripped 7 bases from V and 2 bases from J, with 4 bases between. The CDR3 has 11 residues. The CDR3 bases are TGTGCCAGCACCGACACAGATACGCAGTATTTT. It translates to CASTDTDTQYF.

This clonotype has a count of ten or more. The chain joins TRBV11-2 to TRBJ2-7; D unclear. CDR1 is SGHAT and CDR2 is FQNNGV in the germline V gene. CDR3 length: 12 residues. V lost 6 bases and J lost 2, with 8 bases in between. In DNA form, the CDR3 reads TGTGCCAGCAGGGACCGAGCCTACGAGCAGTACTTC. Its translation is CASRDRAYEQYF. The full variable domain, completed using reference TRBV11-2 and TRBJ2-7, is EAGVAQSPRYKIIEKRQSVAFWCNPISGHATLYWYQQILGQGPKLLIQFQNNGVVDDSQLPKDRFSAERLKGVDSTLKIQPAKLEDSAVYLCASRDRAYEQYFGPGTRLTVT.

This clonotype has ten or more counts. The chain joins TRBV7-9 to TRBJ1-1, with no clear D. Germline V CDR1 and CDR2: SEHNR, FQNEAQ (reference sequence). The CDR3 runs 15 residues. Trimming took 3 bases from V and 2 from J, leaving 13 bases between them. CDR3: CASSFPARTNTEAFF. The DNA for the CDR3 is TGTGCCAGCAGCTTCCCGGCCAGAACAAACACTGAAGCTTTCTTT.

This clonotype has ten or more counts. The DNA of the CDR3 is TGCAGTGCTCGATGGGGTTGGACTCCTACGAACACCGGGGAGCTGTTTTTT. Encoded protein: CSARWGWTPTNTGELFF. This rearrangement joins TRBV20-1 to TRBJ2-2; the D gene is possibly TRBD2 (5 bases). This CDR3 contains 17 residues. Germline V gene sequence: CDR1 DFQATT, CDR2 SNEGSKA (reference sequence). V was cut by 5 bases and J by 0 bases, with 19 bases left in between.

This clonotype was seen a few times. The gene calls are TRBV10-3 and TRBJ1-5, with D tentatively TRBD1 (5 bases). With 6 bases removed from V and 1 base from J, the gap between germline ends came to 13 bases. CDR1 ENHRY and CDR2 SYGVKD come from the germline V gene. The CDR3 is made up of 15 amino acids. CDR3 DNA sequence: TGTGCCATCAGGGACGGGACGGGAAGCAATCAGCCCCAGCATTTT. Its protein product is CAIRDGTGSNQPQHF.

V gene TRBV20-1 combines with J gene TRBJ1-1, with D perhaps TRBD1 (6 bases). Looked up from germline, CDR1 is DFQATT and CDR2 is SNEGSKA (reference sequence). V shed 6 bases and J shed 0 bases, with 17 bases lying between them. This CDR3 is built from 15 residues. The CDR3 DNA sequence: TGCAGTGCACCAGCCCGGGACATTTTGAACACTGAAGCTTTCTTT. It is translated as CSAPARDILNTEAFF.

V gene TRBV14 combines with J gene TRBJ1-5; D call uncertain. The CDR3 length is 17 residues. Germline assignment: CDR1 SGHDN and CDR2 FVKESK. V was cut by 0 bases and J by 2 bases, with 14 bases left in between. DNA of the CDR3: TGTGCCAGCAGCCAAGATCTAGGGCGGAAGGGCAATCAGCCCCAGCATTTT. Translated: CASSQDLGRKGNQPQHF.

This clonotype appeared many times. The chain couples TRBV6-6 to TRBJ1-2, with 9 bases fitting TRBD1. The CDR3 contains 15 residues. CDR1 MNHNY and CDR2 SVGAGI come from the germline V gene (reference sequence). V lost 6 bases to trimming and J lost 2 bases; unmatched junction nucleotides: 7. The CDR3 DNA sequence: TGTGCCAGCAGCTTAGACAGGGGGAAAAACTATGGCTACACCTTC. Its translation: CASSLDRGKNYGYTF.

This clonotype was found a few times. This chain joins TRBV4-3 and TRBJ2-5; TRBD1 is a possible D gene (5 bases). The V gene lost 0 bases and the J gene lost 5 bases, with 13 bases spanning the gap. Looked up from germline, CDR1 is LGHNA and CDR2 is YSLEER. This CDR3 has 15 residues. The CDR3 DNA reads TGCGCCAGCAGCCAAGAACGACAGACCGTGGAGACCCAGTACTTC. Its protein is CASSQERQTVETQYF.

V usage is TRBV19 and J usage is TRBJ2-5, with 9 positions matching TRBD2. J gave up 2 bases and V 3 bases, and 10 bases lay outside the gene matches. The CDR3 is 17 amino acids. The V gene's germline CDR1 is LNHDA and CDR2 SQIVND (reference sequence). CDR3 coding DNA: TGTGCCAGTAGTATGGAAGGCGGAGCGGGGGGACAAGAGACCCAGTACTTC. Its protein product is CASSMEGGAGGQETQYF.

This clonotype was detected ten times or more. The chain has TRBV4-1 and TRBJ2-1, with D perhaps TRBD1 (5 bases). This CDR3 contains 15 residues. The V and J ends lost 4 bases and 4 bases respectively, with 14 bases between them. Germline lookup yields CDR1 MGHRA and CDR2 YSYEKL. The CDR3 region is CASSPSQGAYNEQFF. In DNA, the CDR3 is TGCGCCAGCAGCCCTAGTCAAGGGGCGTACAATGAGCAGTTCTTC.

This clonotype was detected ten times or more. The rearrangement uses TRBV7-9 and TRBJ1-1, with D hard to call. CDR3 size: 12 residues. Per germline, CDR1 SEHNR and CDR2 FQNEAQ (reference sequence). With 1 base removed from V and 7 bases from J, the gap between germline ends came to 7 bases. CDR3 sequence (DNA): TGTGCCAGCAGCTTAGTCGGGCTTGAAGCTTTCTTT. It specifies CASSLVGLEAFF.

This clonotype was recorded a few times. The CDR3 sequence: CASSLGQDTYF. In nucleotides, the CDR3 is TGTGCCAGCAGCTTAGGCCAGGATACCTACTTC. The chain carries TRBV7-6 and TRBJ2-5; unclear D gene. The CDR3 runs 11 residues. V shed 1 base and J shed 14 bases, with 11 bases lying between them. Germline loops: CDR1 SGHVS, CDR2 FNYEAQ.

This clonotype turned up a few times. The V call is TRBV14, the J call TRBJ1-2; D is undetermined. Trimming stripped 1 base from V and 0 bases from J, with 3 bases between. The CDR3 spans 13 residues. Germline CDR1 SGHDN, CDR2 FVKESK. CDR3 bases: TGTGCCAGCAGCCAAGCGCCTAACTATGGCTACACCTTC. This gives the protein CASSQAPNYGYTF.

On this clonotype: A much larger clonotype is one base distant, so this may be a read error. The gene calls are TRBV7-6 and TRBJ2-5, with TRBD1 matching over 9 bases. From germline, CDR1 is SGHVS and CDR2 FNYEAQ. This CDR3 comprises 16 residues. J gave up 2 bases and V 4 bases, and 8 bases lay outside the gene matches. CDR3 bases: TGTGCCAGCAGCTCAGCCGGGACAGGGAAACAAGAGACCCAGTACTTC. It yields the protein CASSSAGTGKQETQYF.

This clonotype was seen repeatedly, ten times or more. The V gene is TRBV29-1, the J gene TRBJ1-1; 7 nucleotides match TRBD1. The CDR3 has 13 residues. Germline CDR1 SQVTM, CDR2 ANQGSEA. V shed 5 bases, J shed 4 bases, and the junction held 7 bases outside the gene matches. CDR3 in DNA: TGCAGCGTTTCCGACAGGGTGACCACTGAAGCTTTCTTT. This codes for CSVSDRVTTEAFF.

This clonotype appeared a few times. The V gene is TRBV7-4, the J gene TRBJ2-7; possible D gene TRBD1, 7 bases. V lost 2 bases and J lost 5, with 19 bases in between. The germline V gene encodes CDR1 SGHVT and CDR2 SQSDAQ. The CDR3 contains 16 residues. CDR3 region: CASSLIISQGRNEQYF. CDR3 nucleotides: TGTGCCAGCAGCTTAATTATATCACAGGGGAGGAACGAGCAGTACTTC.

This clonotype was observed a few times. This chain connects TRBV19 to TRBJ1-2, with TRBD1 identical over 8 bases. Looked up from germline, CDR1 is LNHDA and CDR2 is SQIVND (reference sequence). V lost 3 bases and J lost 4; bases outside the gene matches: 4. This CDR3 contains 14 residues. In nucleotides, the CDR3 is TGTGCCAGTAGTATGTACAGGGGGTTCTATGGCTACACCTTC. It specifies CASSMYRGFYGYTF.

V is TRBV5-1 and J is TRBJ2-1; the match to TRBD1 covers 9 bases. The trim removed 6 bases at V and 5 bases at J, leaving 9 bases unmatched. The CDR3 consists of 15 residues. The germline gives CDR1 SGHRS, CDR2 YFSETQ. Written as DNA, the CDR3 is TGCGCCAGCAATACCGGGACAGGGCCCAACAATGAGCAGTTCTTC. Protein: CASNTGTGPNNEQFF.

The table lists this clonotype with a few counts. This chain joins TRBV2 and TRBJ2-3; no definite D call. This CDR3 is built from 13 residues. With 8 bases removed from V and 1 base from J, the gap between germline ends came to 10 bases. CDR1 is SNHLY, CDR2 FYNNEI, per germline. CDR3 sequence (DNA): TGTGCCAGCGCCCCGTGGCGCACAGATACGCAGTATTTT. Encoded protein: CASAPWRTDTQYF.

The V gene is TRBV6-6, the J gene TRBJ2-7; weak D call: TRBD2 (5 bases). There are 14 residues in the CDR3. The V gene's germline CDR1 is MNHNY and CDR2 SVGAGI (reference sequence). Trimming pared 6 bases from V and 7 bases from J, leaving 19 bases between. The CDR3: CASSQRTGDGEQYF. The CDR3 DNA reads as TGTGCCAGCAGCCAACGGACCGGGGATGGGGAGCAGTACTTC.

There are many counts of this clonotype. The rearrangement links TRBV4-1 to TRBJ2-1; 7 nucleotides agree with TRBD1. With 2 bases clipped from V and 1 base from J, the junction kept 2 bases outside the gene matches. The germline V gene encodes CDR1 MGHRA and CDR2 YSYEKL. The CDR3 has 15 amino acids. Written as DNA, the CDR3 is TGCGCCAGCAGCCAAAAGACAGGGTCCTACAATGAGCAGTTCTTC. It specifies CASSQKTGSYNEQFF.